This note documents a single TCR beta chain sequence. Its specificity is not known. The CDR3 totals 15 residues. Germline V gene sequence: CDR1 SGHTA, CDR2 FQGNSA. Trimming took off 8 bases at V and 7 bases at J, with 24 bases between the two ends. This sample was taken from a study of T cells in localized non-small cell lung cancer. Overall study findings and caveats: Clonality of T cells reached its maximum in uninvolved adjacent lung, surpassing tumor. Median detection of top 100 tumor clones in adjacent lung was around 57 clones.

Sequenced by immunoSEQ multiplex PCR; TCRdb stores in-frame clones only, minus some. The table shows 75,000 to 95,000 clones, with less than 85% occurring only once. The chain employs TRBV7-2 and TRBJ2-7, with a tentative D call TRBD1 (8 bases). Sequencing used PBMCs, obtained before any cancer treatment. This receptor was identified in a man between 40 and 70 years old with stage II squamous cell lung carcinoma. CDR3 loop: CASRSGGQAVWEQYF. The CDR3, as DNA: TGTGCCAGCCGCTCGGGGGGACAGGCGGTTTGGGAGCAGTACTTC.